This TCR beta chain was identified in a study of blood T cell repertoires in COVID-19. Sequencing was performed with immunoSEQ multiplex PCR; in TCRdb, only in-frame clones are kept and a portion is missing. The sample gives approximately 140,000 clones, roughly 82% of which show up once; around 14% is in the top ten. Germline V gene lookup returns CDR1 MDHEN and CDR2 SYDVKM. Deletions cut 10 bases from V and 1 base from J, with 8 bases between. The CDR3 sequence is 13 residues long. Sample: peripheral blood. The clonotype originates from a man aged 80 or over with acute or convalescent COVID-19. The chain employs TRBV28 and TRBJ2-6; tentative D call: TRBD1 (5 bases). CDR3 region: CAIRQSGANVLTF. The DNA of the CDR3 is TGTGCCATAAGACAGTCTGGGGCCAACGTCCTGACTTTC.